These 30 T cell receptor beta chains were sequenced from one sample in a study of T cell responses to AZD1222 COVID-19 vaccine (dated by TCRdb to the early 2020s). The library was obtained by the immunoSEQ multiplex PCR assay. The table was pulled from immuneACCESS by TCRdb, which kept in-frame rearrangements only. Such tables lose some clones; where checked, under half of the loss comes from unresolved V genes, and the rest has no known cause. In this sample the table shows roughly 80,000 clones, around nine tenths of which occur a single time. The ten largest clones represent 4.2% of the sample. Taken with the paper, the label for time point translates to: baseline before first vaccination. Source: peripheral blood, taken on day 0 of AZD1222 vaccination. The receptors originated from an adult in good health.

V is TRBV28 and J is TRBJ1-5; 10 bases match TRBD1. Germline CDR1 MDHEN, CDR2 SYDVKM. The CDR3 is 20 residues long. Trimming at V came to 4 bases and at J to 8 bases, leaving 23 bases not matched to a gene. CDR3 protein: CASSSTFHYSGQGNGEPQHF. The CDR3 DNA reads as TGTGCCAGCAGTTCCACATTTCACTACTCGGGACAGGGGAATGGAGAGCCCCAGCATTTT.

The chain has TRBV11-1 and TRBJ1-2; 7 positions match TRBD1. The junction had 7 bases not matched to a gene; V was cut back by 5 bases and J by 4 bases. The germline gives CDR1 SGHAT, CDR2 FQDESV (reference sequence). CDR3 length equals 14 residues. This chain's CDR3 is CASSPGQSIYGYTF. The CDR3 nucleotides are TGTGCCAGCAGCCCGGGACAGTCGATCTATGGCTACACCTTC.

The CDR3 sequence: CSAGGNRDRSGNQPQHF. The CDR3 region has the DNA TGCAGCGCTGGGGGGAACCGGGACAGGTCAGGCAATCAGCCCCAGCATTTT. J is TRBJ1-5 and V is TRBV29-1, with 8 bases matching TRBD1. Germline V CDR1 and CDR2: SQVTM, ANQGSEA. CDR3 size: 17 residues. V gave up 7 bases and J gave up 2 bases; unmatched junction bases: 16.

The chain employs TRBV6-2 or TRBV6-3 and TRBJ2-3, with D unresolved. Trimming shortened V by 2 bases and J by 0 bases, and 9 bases separated the two germline ends. Per the germline V gene, CDR1 is MNHEY and CDR2 is SVGEGT. The CDR3 consists of 15 residues. For the CDR3, the DNA is TGTGCCAGCAGTTACCTCCGTGCTAGCACAGATACGCAGTATTTT. Amino acids: CASSYLRASTDTQYF.

The chain employs TRBV4-1 and TRBJ1-2; 10 bases fit TRBD1. The V gene's germline CDR1 is MGHRA and CDR2 YSYEKL. The CDR3 is 16 amino acids. The V segment lost 3 bases and the J segment 8 bases; nucleotides outside the gene matches: 12. This CDR3 is CASSQDSWDRGGGYTF. Here the CDR3 DNA reads TGCGCCAGCAGCCAGGATTCATGGGACAGGGGTGGGGGCTACACCTTC.

V is TRBV19 and J is TRBJ1-2; possibly TRBD1 for D (5 bases). CDR3 length: 14 amino acids. V lost 3 bases to trimming and J lost 1 base, with 9 bases between them. Germline lookup yields CDR1 LNHDA and CDR2 SQIVND (reference sequence). CDR3 nucleotide sequence: TGTGCCAGTAGTATCGGGCAGGGTAACTATGGCTACACCTTC. It translates to CASSIGQGNYGYTF.

V gene TRBV29-1 combines with J gene TRBJ2-5; 8 nucleotides line up with TRBD1. V trimming: 1 base; J trimming: 0 bases; junction bases outside the gene matches: 1. Germline V gene sequence: CDR1 SQVTM, CDR2 ANQGSEA. This CDR3 has 14 residues. The CDR3 region is CSVEGQGYQETQYF. The CDR3 DNA reads TGCAGCGTTGAAGGACAGGGGTACCAAGAGACCCAGTACTTC.

This clone is a singleton in its sample. The chain links TRBV19 to TRBJ2-2; TRBD2 matches 7 bases. The germline gives CDR1 LNHDA, CDR2 SQIVND (reference sequence). This CDR3 has 14 amino acids. The junction had 11 bases not matched to a gene; V was cut back by 10 bases and J by 6 bases. CDR3 DNA sequence: TGTGCCACCGAGGTCGGGGGGAGCGCCGGGGAGCTGTTTTTT. It specifies CATEVGGSAGELFF.

The chain couples TRBV29-1 to TRBJ2-7, with TRBD2 matching over 8 bases. The CDR3 extends over 12 amino acids. Per germline, CDR1 SQVTM and CDR2 ANQGSEA. With 5 bases clipped from V and 6 bases from J, the junction kept 6 bases outside the gene matches. CDR3 nucleotides: TGCAGCGTTACGGGGGGGCCGAGCGAGCAGTACTTC. As protein: CSVTGGPSEQYF.

The chain has TRBV20-1 and TRBJ1-2; D is uncertain. V was shortened by 0 bases and J by 4 bases, with 3 bases between the two germline ends. CDR1 and CDR2 from the germline V gene are DFQATT and SNEGSKA (reference sequence). The CDR3 consists of 11 residues. The CDR3 loop reads CSARDSYGYTF. In DNA form, the CDR3 reads TGCAGTGCTAGAGACAGCTATGGCTACACCTTC.

Here the CDR3 DNA reads TGTGCCAGCAGACTAGGGAACACCGGGGAGCTGTTTTTT. This encodes CASRLGNTGELFF. This sequence joins TRBV12-3 or TRBV12-4 and TRBJ2-2, with D possibly matching TRBD2 (5 bases). This CDR3 spans 13 amino acids. The V end was cut by 6 bases, the J end by 1 base, with 6 bases between.

This chain joins TRBV30 and TRBJ2-7; 8 positions agree with TRBD2. Germline lookup yields CDR1 GTSNPN and CDR2 SVGIG (reference sequence). CDR3 length: 14 residues. V shed 8 bases and J 0 bases; nucleotides not matched to a gene: 9. In DNA form, the CDR3 reads TGTGCCCGGTCGGGAGGGGGTAGCTCCTACGAGCAGTACTTC. It yields the protein CARSGGGSSYEQYF.

The V gene is TRBV27, the J gene TRBJ2-7, with TRBD1 matching over 7 bases. The CDR3 is 18 residues long. CDR1 and CDR2 (germline): MNHEY, SMNVEV (reference sequence). V trimming: 5 bases; J trimming: 7 bases; junction bases outside the gene matches: 23. In DNA form, the CDR3 reads TGTGCCAGCAGTCCCATACAGTCCCCGACAGGGACCGAGGATGAGCAGTACTTC. Its translation: CASSPIQSPTGTEDEQYF.

Only a few counts were recorded for this clone. The chain uses TRBV3-1 (or the pseudogene TRBV3-2) and TRBJ2-2; D not resolved. Trimming pared 4 bases from V and 2 bases from J, leaving 5 bases between. Germline-derived CDR1 and CDR2 are LGHDT and YNNKEL (reference sequence). The CDR3 covers 13 residues. CDR3 residues: CASSLSNTGELFF. The DNA of the CDR3 is TGTGCCAGCAGCCTCAGTAACACCGGGGAGCTGTTTTTT.

The chain uses TRBV11-3 and TRBJ1-1; no firm D call. Per the germline V gene, CDR1 is SGHNT and CDR2 is YENEEA. The V end lost 5 bases, the J end lost 8 bases, and 24 bases lay between the germline ends. This CDR3 has 16 residues. The CDR3 bases are TGTGCCAGCAGCCCATCCGGCGGTCGCACGAGCCCCGAAGCTTTCTTT. Translation gives CASSPSGGRTSPEAFF. The variable domain in full, with the rest retrieved from reference TRBV11-3 and TRBJ1-1, is EAGVVQSPRYKIIEKKQPVAFWCNPISGHNTLYWYLQNLGQGPELLIRYENEEAVDDSQLPKDRFSAERLKGVDSTLKIQPAELGDSAVYLCASSPSGGRTSPEAFFGQGTRLTVV.

The chain employs TRBV5-1 and TRBJ2-5; 9 positions agree with TRBD1. Germline-derived CDR1 and CDR2 are SGHRS and YFSETQ. V shed 6 bases, J shed 4 bases, and the junction held 10 bases outside the gene matches. CDR3 length: 15 residues. The CDR3 loop reads CASKEGTGRGETQYF. In DNA, the CDR3 is TGCGCCAGCAAAGAGGGGACAGGGCGAGGAGAGACCCAGTACTTC.

V is TRBV30 and J is TRBJ1-1; D is undetermined. The CDR3 spans 12 residues. Trimming removed 5 bases from V and 4 bases from J, with 11 bases in between. Germline-derived CDR1 and CDR2 are GTSNPN and SVGIG (reference sequence). The CDR3 sequence is CAWGSVSTEAFF. The CDR3, as DNA: TGTGCCTGGGGCAGTGTGTCCACTGAAGCTTTCTTT.

The chain employs TRBV11-3 and TRBJ1-6; D is unresolved. The germline gives CDR1 SGHNT, CDR2 YENEEA. V lost 3 bases and J lost 0, with 12 bases in between. The CDR3 is made up of 17 amino acids. The CDR3: CASSLAGNSSYNSPLHF. CDR3 bases: TGTGCCAGCAGCTTGGCCGGGAATAGCTCCTATAATTCACCCCTCCACTTT.

This clone was counted a single time. The J gene is TRBJ1-6, the V gene TRBV9; no clear D gene. This CDR3 is built from 15 residues. Looked up from germline, CDR1 is SGDLS and CDR2 is YYNGEE. The germline V and J ends were trimmed by 3 bases and 4 bases, with 11 bases remaining between them. The CDR3 coding sequence is TGTGCCAGCAGCGCGGAGGGCACTTATAATTCACCCCTCCACTTT. This codes for CASSAEGTYNSPLHF.

This clone occurred a few times. The chain is built from TRBV4-1 and TRBJ1-2; 9 nucleotides line up with TRBD1. The V segment lost 0 bases and the J segment 4 bases; nucleotides outside the gene matches: 12. The CDR3 has 18 amino acids. Per germline, CDR1 MGHRA and CDR2 YSYEKL. CDR3 nucleotides: TGCGCCAGCAGCCAAGAATCCGGGACAGGGAAAGGATCCTATGGCTACACCTTC. It yields the protein CASSQESGTGKGSYGYTF.

The chain links TRBV9 to TRBJ2-7, with D perhaps given as TRBD1 or TRBD2 (6 bases each). The CDR3 spans 16 residues. Per germline, CDR1 SGDLS and CDR2 YYNGEE. V gave up 0 bases and J gave up 4 bases, with 17 bases separating them. The CDR3 coding sequence is TGTGCCAGCAGCGTAGGAGGGGGTCGGGGGTATTACGAGCAGTACTTC. It translates to CASSVGGGRGYYEQYF. The complete variable domain, with remaining parts taken from reference TRBV9 and TRBJ2-7, reads DSGVTQTPKHLITATGQRVTLRCSPRSGDLSVYWYQQSLDQGLQFLIQYYNGEERAKGNILERFSAQQFPDLHSELNLSSLELGDSALYFCASSVGGGRGYYEQYFGPGTRLTVT.

V usage is TRBV15 and J usage is TRBJ1-4; 8 bases are shared with TRBD1. The CDR3 totals 14 residues. The germline gives CDR1 LNHNV, CDR2 YYDKDF (reference sequence). V was pared by 5 bases and J by 5 bases, with 4 bases of the junction left unmatched. CDR3 sequence: CATSEDRGNEKLFF. The DNA for the CDR3 is TGTGCCACCAGCGAAGACAGGGGCAATGAAAAACTGTTTTTT.

The chain has TRBV4-1 and TRBJ2-2; 9 bases match TRBD2. This CDR3 has 15 residues. J was trimmed by 5 bases and V by 4 bases; bases with no gene match: 5. Germline CDR1 is MGHRA and CDR2 is YSYEKL. The CDR3 spells CASSRLSGSTGELFF. The DNA for the CDR3 is TGCGCCAGCAGCCGGCTTAGCGGGAGTACCGGGGAGCTGTTTTTT.

Within the sample, this clone is medium-sized (0.01 to 0.1%). The chain carries TRBV2 and TRBJ1-3, with D tentatively TRBD1 (5 bases). Germline values: CDR1 SNHLY, CDR2 FYNNEI. The CDR3 extends over 15 amino acids. V was cut by 6 bases and J by 0 bases, with 12 bases left in between. The CDR3 nucleotides are TGTGCCAGCAGGTCAGGGATTTTCTCTGGAAACACCATATATTTT. Encoded protein: CASRSGIFSGNTIYF.

The chain employs TRBV4-1 and TRBJ1-2; no clear D. Deletions cut 2 bases from V and 2 bases from J, with 3 bases between. CDR3 length equals 12 residues. Per the germline V gene, CDR1 is MGHRA and CDR2 is YSYEKL. The CDR3, as DNA: TGCGCCAGCAGCCAACAGAACTATGGCTACACCTTC. Its protein product is CASSQQNYGYTF.

This rearrangement joins TRBV6-4 to TRBJ1-2; D remains ambiguous. This CDR3 has 11 residues. Trimming removed 2 bases at V and 4 bases at J, with 2 bases between. Germline V lookup: CDR1 MRHNA, CDR2 SNTAGT. The CDR3, as DNA: TGTGCCAGCAGTGACAGCTATGGCTACACCTTC. Translated, it gives CASSDSYGYTF.

V is TRBV9 and J is TRBJ2-1; TRBD2 is a possible D gene (5 bases). V was pared by 0 bases and J by 9 bases, with 13 bases between. The CDR3 is 14 residues long. The germline V gene has CDR1 SGDLS and CDR2 YYNGEE. This chain's CDR3 is CASSVVGVAGEQFF. Here the CDR3 DNA reads TGTGCCAGCAGCGTAGTTGGGGTGGCGGGTGAGCAGTTCTTC.

V and J are TRBV4-1 and TRBJ2-7; D gene ambiguous. CDR1 is MGHRA and CDR2 is YSYEKL in the germline V gene. V was clipped by 0 bases and J by 1 base, with 16 bases between them. The CDR3 consists of 17 residues. Written as DNA, the CDR3 is TGCGCCAGCAGCCAAGACCCCACGACTTACACATCCTACGAGCAGTACTTC. It translates to CASSQDPTTYTSYEQYF.

This clone was seen once. DNA for the CDR3: TGCGCCAGCAGCGCCTCTGGGACAGTAGGTTCACCCCTCCACTTT. It specifies CASSASGTVGSPLHF. This sequence joins TRBV5-1 and TRBJ1-6; 7 nucleotides line up with TRBD1. The CDR3 has 15 amino acids. Looked up from germline, CDR1 is SGHRS and CDR2 is YFSETQ. V shed 4 bases and J 9 bases; nucleotides not matched to a gene: 10.

The chain recombines TRBV3-1 (or the pseudogene TRBV3-2) with TRBJ2-5; D ambiguous. The V end was cut by 1 base, the J end by 5 bases, with 11 bases between. The CDR3 is 14 residues long. Looked up from germline, CDR1 is LGHDT and CDR2 is YNNKEL (reference sequence). Written as DNA, the CDR3 is TGTGCCAGCAGCCAAGGACCCTTCAGGGAGACCCAGTACTTC. Translation: CASSQGPFRETQYF.